Below, 3 T cell receptor beta chains from the same sample are listed, as sequenced in a study of blood T cell repertoires in COVID-19. Measured with immunoSEQ multiplex PCR; TCRdb has only the in-frame clones, and not every one. Here the sample spans about 480,000 clones, roughly 90% being singletons. Sequencing used PBMCs or T cells enriched from blood (not recorded which). The receptors come from a middle-aged woman who had recovered from COVID-19.

The CDR3 DNA reads TGTGCCATCAGTGAGGGGGTTAAGGGGGCGCCTGAAGCTTTCTTT. Translated: CAISEGVKGAPEAFF. The V call is TRBV10-3, the J call TRBJ1-1; TRBD1 matches 7 bases. The CDR3 sequence is 15 residues long. The ends lost 2 bases at V and 6 bases at J; junction bases unmatched: 9. Germline V CDR1 and CDR2: ENHRY, SYGVKD.

This chain links TRBV10-2 with TRBJ1-5; D remains ambiguous. Germline V gene sequence: CDR1 WSHSY, CDR2 SAAADI. The length of the CDR3 is 13 residues. V was trimmed by 7 bases and J by 3 bases, leaving 10 bases between them. The CDR3 sequence: CASTLADNQPQHF. CDR3 nucleotides: TGCGCCAGCACCCTGGCCGACAATCAGCCCCAGCATTTT.

The chain links TRBV7-2 to TRBJ2-3; 7 bases agree with TRBD2. CDR3 length: 14 residues. CDR1 and CDR2 (germline): SGHTA, FQGNSA. Trimming removed 4 bases from V and 7 bases from J; junction bases left unmatched: 8. CDR3 protein: CASSSGTTLHTQYF. The CDR3, as DNA: TGTGCCAGCAGCTCGGGGACTACCTTGCATACGCAGTATTTT. The whole variable domain, remainder taken from reference TRBV7-2 and TRBJ2-3, is GAGVSQSPSNKVTEKGKDVELRCDPISGHTALYWYRQSLGQGLEFLIYFQGNSAPDKSGLPSDRFSAERTGGSVSTLTIQRTQQEDSAVYLCASSSGTTLHTQYFGPGTRLTVL.